Each of the 22 T cell receptor beta chains below was sequenced from the same sample in a study of blood T cell repertoires in COVID-19. Clones were sequenced by immunoSEQ multiplex PCR, and TCRdb holds only the in-frame ones, with some missing. The sample gives 200,000 to 250,000 clones, about four fifths of which show up once; about 7% is in the top ten. The sample comprised PBMCs or T cells enriched from blood (not recorded which). These receptors all come from a woman between 35 and 50 years old who had recovered from COVID-19.

The gene calls are TRBV7-9 and TRBJ1-2; D is possibly TRBD1 (5 bases). This CDR3 region has 15 residues. The V and J ends lost 1 base and 3 bases respectively, with 12 bases between them. Germline CDR1 and CDR2: SEHNR and FQNEAQ (reference sequence). The CDR3 bases are TGTGCCAGCAGCTTAGGATTAGGAGGGGACTATGGCTACACCTTC. It encodes CASSLGLGGDYGYTF.

The CDR3 sequence is CASTSGLGRGGYEQYF. The CDR3 nucleotides read TGTGCCAGCACCTCAGGACTTGGAAGAGGCGGCTACGAGCAGTACTTC. This chain uses TRBV27 with TRBJ2-7, with a possible D match to TRBD2 (5 bases). V gave up 7 bases and J gave up 3 bases, with 22 bases separating them. The CDR3 totals 16 residues. Per the germline V gene, CDR1 is MNHEY and CDR2 is SMNVEV (reference sequence).

This clone was found many times. The genes are TRBV5-1 and TRBJ1-6, with 9 bases fitting TRBD1. CDR3 length equals 17 residues. Trimming took 3 bases from V and 8 from J; bases not matched to a gene: 12. Germline V lookup: CDR1 SGHRS, CDR2 YFSETQ. The CDR3 DNA follows: TGCGCCAGCAGCTCGGACAGGGGCATTATCCGGGATTCACCCCTCCACTTT. This codes for CASSSDRGIIRDSPLHF.

CDR3 protein: CATSADRADGYTF. The CDR3 DNA sequence: TGTGCCACCAGCGCCGACAGGGCGGATGGCTACACCTTC. The V call is TRBV24-1, the J call TRBJ1-2, with 7 positions matching TRBD1. The ends lost 7 bases at V and 6 bases at J; junction bases unmatched: 7. Germline V gene data show CDR1 as KGHDR and CDR2 as SFDVKD. This CDR3 contains 13 residues.

This sequence joins TRBV7-2 and TRBJ2-5; 10 bases match TRBD2. J was trimmed by 4 bases and V by 5 bases; bases with no gene match: 10. There are 16 residues in the CDR3. CDR1 is SGHTA, CDR2 FQGNSA, per germline. The DNA of the CDR3 is TGTGCCAGCAGCCCCAGGTGGTCTAGCGGGAGAGAGACCCAGTACTTC. Protein product: CASSPRWSSGRETQYF.

The chain is built from TRBV13 and TRBJ2-2; the D is unclear. This CDR3 has 14 amino acids. From germline, CDR1 is PRHDT and CDR2 FYEKMQ (reference sequence). Trimming shortened V by 5 bases and J by 2 bases, and 9 bases separated the two germline ends. CDR3 region: CASSNYSNTGELFF. DNA of the CDR3: TGTGCCAGCAGCAATTACTCAAACACCGGGGAGCTGTTTTTT.

The chain has TRBV5-1 and TRBJ2-2; 9 nucleotides agree with TRBD2. With V trimmed by 0 bases and J by 6 bases, 3 bases remained unmatched. Germline CDR1 reads SGHRS; CDR2 reads YFSETQ. The CDR3 sequence is 15 residues long. CDR3 amino acids: CASSLVAGVPGELFF. CDR3 sequence (DNA): TGCGCCAGCAGCTTGGTAGCGGGAGTTCCCGGGGAGCTGTTTTTT.

V gene TRBV10-3 combines with J gene TRBJ2-1; D is undetermined. The germline gives CDR1 ENHRY, CDR2 SYGVKD. V dropped 6 bases and J dropped 4 bases, with 10 bases sitting between them. The CDR3 sequence is 13 residues long. Here the CDR3 DNA reads TGTGCCATCAGGCCGACTGGGTACAATGAGCAGTTCTTC. Translated: CAIRPTGYNEQFF.

The gene calls are TRBV3-1 (or the pseudogene TRBV3-2) and TRBJ2-2; maybe TRBD2 (5 bases). The ends were cut back, 3 bases at V and 0 bases at J, with 11 bases in the middle. The CDR3 has 16 residues. Germline CDR1 is LGHDT and CDR2 is YNNKEL (reference sequence). The DNA for the CDR3 is TGTGCCAGCAGCCAGAATACGGGGACGAACACCGGGGAGCTGTTTTTT. Its protein is CASSQNTGTNTGELFF.

This chain uses TRBV7-2 with TRBJ2-1, with D possibly being TRBD2 (7 bases). The CDR3 has 16 amino acids. Trimming stripped 2 bases from V and 0 bases from J, with 11 bases between. Germline loops: CDR1 SGHTA, CDR2 FQGNSA. As DNA, the CDR3 is TGTGCCAGCAGCTTAAGGGGGGGGATCTCCTACAATGAGCAGTTCTTC. Amino acids: CASSLRGGISYNEQFF. Variable domain in full (rest from reference TRBV7-2 and TRBJ2-1): GAGVSQSPSNKVTEKGKDVELRCDPISGHTALYWYRQSLGQGLEFLIYFQGNSAPDKSGLPSDRFSAERTGGSVSTLTIQRTQQEDSAVYLCASSLRGGISYNEQFFGPGTRLTVL.

This clone was picked up one time. The V call is TRBV11-2, the J call TRBJ1-1; D possibly corresponds to TRBD1 (5 bases). Germline V lookup: CDR1 SGHAT, CDR2 FQNNGV. Trimming left V 5 bases short and J 3 bases short, with 16 bases between. The CDR3 extends over 15 amino acids. The chain's CDR3 is CASSTRQYGDTEAFF. Written as DNA, the CDR3 is TGTGCCAGCAGCACGCGACAGTATGGGGACACTGAAGCTTTCTTT.

The J gene is TRBJ1-4, the V gene TRBV28; TRBD1 agrees at 7 bases. Looked up from germline, CDR1 is MDHEN and CDR2 is SYDVKM. The CDR3 contains 15 residues. The junction had 11 bases not matched to a gene; V was cut back by 6 bases and J by 7 bases. The CDR3 DNA sequence: TGTGCCAGCAGGGACGGAACAAACAGGGGTGAAAAACTGTTTTTT. Amino acid sequence: CASRDGTNRGEKLFF.

The chain carries TRBV2 and TRBJ2-1; TRBD2 aligns across 12 bases. Germline assignment: CDR1 SNHLY and CDR2 FYNNEI. J lost 4 bases, V lost 7 bases, and 2 bases had no gene match. CDR3 length equals 14 residues. The DNA for the CDR3 is TGTGCCAGCACCCTAGCGGGAGGGTACAATGAGCAGTTCTTC. Translating gives CASTLAGGYNEQFF.

The chain uses TRBV5-5 and TRBJ2-1, with D perhaps TRBD1 (6 bases). V dropped 4 bases and J dropped 7 bases, with 12 bases sitting between them. The germline gives CDR1 SGHKS, CDR2 YYEKEE (reference sequence). This CDR3 has 13 amino acids. CDR3 residues: CASSPGTHNEQFF. The CDR3 coding sequence is TGTGCCAGCAGCCCCGGGACACATAATGAGCAGTTCTTC.

This rearrangement joins TRBV11-3 to TRBJ2-5, with 12 bases matching TRBD2. The V segment lost 5 bases and the J segment 3 bases; nucleotides outside the gene matches: 4. Germline CDR1 reads SGHNT; CDR2 reads YENEEA. The CDR3 has 15 residues. CDR3 sequence (DNA): TGTGCCAGCAGCCCTCGACTAGCGGGAGAAGAGACCCAGTACTTC. This gives the protein CASSPRLAGEETQYF. Full variable domain (outside the CDR3, taken from reference TRBV11-3 and TRBJ2-5): EAGVVQSPRYKIIEKKQPVAFWCNPISGHNTLYWYLQNLGQGPELLIRYENEEAVDDSQLPKDRFSAERLKGVDSTLKIQPAELGDSAVYLCASSPRLAGEETQYFGPGTRLLVL.

The CDR3 bases are TGTGCCAGCTCTTCAGACAGGGGGCGTACCGGGGAGCTGTTTTTT. Residues: CASSSDRGRTGELFF. The chain is built from TRBV18 and TRBJ2-2, with 10 bases identical to TRBD1. Germline assignment: CDR1 KGHSH and CDR2 LQKENI. The CDR3 loop spans 15 amino acids. V shed 6 bases and J 5 bases; nucleotides not matched to a gene: 6.

The chain links TRBV20-1 to TRBJ2-4; a possible D gene is TRBD2 (5 bases). This CDR3 contains 14 residues. In germline, CDR1 is DFQATT, CDR2 SNEGSKA (reference sequence). The germline V and J ends were trimmed by 3 bases and 0 bases, with 9 bases remaining between them. The CDR3, as DNA: TGCAGTGCTAGTCGCGGGCTAGCCAAAAACATTCAGTACTTC. This gives the protein CSASRGLAKNIQYF.

The rearrangement joins TRBV19 to TRBJ1-1; tentatively, D is TRBD1 (5 bases). Germline lookup yields CDR1 LNHDA and CDR2 SQIVND (reference sequence). This CDR3 has 15 residues. Trimming removed 3 bases from V and 0 bases from J, with 11 bases in between. This CDR3 is CASSIGGTLNTEAFF. The CDR3 bases are TGTGCCAGTAGTATCGGGGGTACCCTGAACACTGAAGCTTTCTTT. Variable domain in full (rest from reference TRBV19 and TRBJ1-1): DGGITQSPKYLFRKEGQNVTLSCEQNLNHDAMYWYRQDPGQGLRLIYYSQIVNDFQKGDIAEGYSVSREKKESFPLTVTSAQKNPTAFYLCASSIGGTLNTEAFFGQGTRLTVV.

The gene calls are TRBV5-8 and TRBJ1-5; D unclear. The CDR3 consists of 13 residues. Trimming cost V 2 bases and J 6 bases, with 9 bases left between them. Germline CDR1 is SGHTS and CDR2 is YDEGEE. In nucleotides, the CDR3 is TGTGCCAGCAGCTTAGAGAGGGCTCAGCCCCAGCATTTT. It encodes CASSLERAQPQHF.

The CDR3, as DNA: TGTGCCAGCAGCTTCCCGGGCGGGGCGGACATTCAGTACTTC. Its translation is CASSFPGGADIQYF. The chain combines TRBV7-2 with TRBJ2-4; D may be TRBD2 (6 bases). Trimming removed 3 bases at V and 8 bases at J, with 14 bases between. The germline gives CDR1 SGHTA, CDR2 FQGNSA. This CDR3 has 14 amino acids.

J is TRBJ2-7 and V is TRBV7-3, with D perhaps TRBD1 (6 bases). The V end lost 4 bases, the J end lost 6 bases, and 13 bases lay between the germline ends. Germline V gives CDR1 SGHTA, CDR2 FQGTGA. The CDR3 consists of 13 residues. CDR3 in DNA: TGTGCCAGCAGCTCGATCTCAGGGGCCGAGCAGTACTTC. Its protein is CASSSISGAEQYF.

V usage is TRBV19 and J usage is TRBJ1-5, with 8 bases lining up with TRBD1. The junction had 5 bases not matched to a gene; V was cut back by 4 bases and J by 0 bases. In germline, CDR1 is LNHDA, CDR2 SQIVND (reference sequence). The CDR3 has 16 amino acids. As DNA, the CDR3 is TGTGCCAGTAGTAAGACAGGGGATCTTAGCAATCAGCCCCAGCATTTT. Protein: CASSKTGDLSNQPQHF.